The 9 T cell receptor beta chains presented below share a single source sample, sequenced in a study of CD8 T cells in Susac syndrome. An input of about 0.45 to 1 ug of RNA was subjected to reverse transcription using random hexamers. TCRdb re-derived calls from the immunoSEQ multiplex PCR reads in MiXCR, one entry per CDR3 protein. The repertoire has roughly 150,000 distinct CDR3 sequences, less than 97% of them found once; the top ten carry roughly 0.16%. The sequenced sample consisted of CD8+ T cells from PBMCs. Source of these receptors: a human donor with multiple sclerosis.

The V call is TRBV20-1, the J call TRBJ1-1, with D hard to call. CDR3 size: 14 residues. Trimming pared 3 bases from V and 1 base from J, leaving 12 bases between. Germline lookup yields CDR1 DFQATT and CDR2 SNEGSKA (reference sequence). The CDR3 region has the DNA TGCAGTGCTAGTCAGAGGAGGTCGAACACTGAAGCTTTCTTT. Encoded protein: CSASQRRSNTEAFF.

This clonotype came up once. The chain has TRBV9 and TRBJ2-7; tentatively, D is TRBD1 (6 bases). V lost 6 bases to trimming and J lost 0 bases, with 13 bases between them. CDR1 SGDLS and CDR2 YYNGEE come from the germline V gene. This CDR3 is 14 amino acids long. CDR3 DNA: TGTGCCAGCAACAGAGGCAGGGGCTCCTACGAGCAGTACTTC. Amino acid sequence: CASNRGRGSYEQYF.

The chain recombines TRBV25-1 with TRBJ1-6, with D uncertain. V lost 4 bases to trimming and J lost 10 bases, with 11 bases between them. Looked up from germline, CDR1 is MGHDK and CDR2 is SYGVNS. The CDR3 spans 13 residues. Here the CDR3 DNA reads TGTGCCAGCAGTGCCGCATCGGGGTCACCCCTCCACTTT. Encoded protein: CASSAASGSPLHF.

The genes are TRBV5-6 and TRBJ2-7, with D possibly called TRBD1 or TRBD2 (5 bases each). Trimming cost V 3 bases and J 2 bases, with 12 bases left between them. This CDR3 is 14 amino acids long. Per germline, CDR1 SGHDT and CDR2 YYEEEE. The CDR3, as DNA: TGTGCCAGCAGCTCCGGGACCTTCGCCTACGAGCAGTACTTC. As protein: CASSSGTFAYEQYF.

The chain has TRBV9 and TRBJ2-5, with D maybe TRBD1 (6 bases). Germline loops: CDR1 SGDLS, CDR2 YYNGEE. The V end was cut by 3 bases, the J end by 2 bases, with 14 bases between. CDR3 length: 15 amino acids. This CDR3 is CASSARTEIQETQYF. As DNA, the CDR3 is TGTGCCAGCAGCGCCCGGACAGAGATTCAAGAGACCCAGTACTTC. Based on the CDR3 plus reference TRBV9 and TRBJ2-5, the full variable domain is DSGVTQTPKHLITATGQRVTLRCSPRSGDLSVYWYQQSLDQGLQFLIQYYNGEERAKGNILERFSAQQFPDLHSELNLSSLELGDSALYFCASSARTEIQETQYFGPGTRLLVL.

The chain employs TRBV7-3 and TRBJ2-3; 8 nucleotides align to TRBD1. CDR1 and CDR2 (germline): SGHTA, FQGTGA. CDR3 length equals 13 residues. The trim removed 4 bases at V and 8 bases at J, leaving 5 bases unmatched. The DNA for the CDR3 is TGTGCCAGCAGCTCCCAGGGGGCTGGTACGCAGTATTTT. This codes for CASSSQGAGTQYF.

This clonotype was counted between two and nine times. The CDR3 protein is CSVEQRDNEQFF. CDR3 coding DNA: TGCAGCGTTGAGCAAAGGGACAATGAGCAGTTCTTC. The V call is TRBV29-1, the J call TRBJ2-1; D not resolved. The CDR3 has 12 amino acids. V was clipped by 3 bases and J by 5 bases, with 8 bases between them. Germline loops: CDR1 SQVTM, CDR2 ANQGSEA.

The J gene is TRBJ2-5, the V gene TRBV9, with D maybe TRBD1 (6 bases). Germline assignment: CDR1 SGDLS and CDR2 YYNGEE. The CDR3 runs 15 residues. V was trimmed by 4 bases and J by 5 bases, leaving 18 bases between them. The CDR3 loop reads CASSSDRRSGETQYF. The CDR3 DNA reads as TGTGCCAGCAGCTCCGACAGGAGATCAGGGGAGACCCAGTACTTC.

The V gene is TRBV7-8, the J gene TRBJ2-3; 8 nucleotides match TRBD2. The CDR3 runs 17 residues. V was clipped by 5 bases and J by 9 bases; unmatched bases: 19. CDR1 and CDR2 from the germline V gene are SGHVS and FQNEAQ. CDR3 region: CASSPRTSSGGLETQYF. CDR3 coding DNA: TGTGCCAGCAGCCCTCGGACTAGCTCTGGGGGCTTGGAAACGCAGTATTTT. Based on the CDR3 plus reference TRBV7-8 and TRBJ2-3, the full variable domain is GAGVSQSPRYKVAKRGQDVALRCDPISGHVSLFWYQQALGQGPEFLTYFQNEAQLDKSGLPSDRFFAERPEGSVSTLKIQRTQQEDSAVYLCASSPRTSSGGLETQYFGPGTRLTVL.